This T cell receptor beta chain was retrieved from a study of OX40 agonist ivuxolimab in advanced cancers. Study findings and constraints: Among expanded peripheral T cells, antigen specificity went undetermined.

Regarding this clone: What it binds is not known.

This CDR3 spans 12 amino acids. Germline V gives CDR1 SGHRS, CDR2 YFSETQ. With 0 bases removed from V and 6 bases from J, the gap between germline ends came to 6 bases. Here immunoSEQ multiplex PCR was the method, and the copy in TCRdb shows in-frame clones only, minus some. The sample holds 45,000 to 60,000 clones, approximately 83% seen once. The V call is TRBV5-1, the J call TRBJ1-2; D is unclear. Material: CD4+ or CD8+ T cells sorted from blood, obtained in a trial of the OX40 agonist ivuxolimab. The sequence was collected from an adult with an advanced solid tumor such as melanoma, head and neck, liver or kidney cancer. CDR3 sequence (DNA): TGCGCCAGCAGCTTGGCAGGCGATGGCTACACCTTC. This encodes CASSLAGDGYTF.